These 14 T cell receptor beta chains were all obtained from the same sample, sequenced in a study of blood T cell repertoires in COVID-19. The protocol was immunoSEQ multiplex PCR, while the TCRdb copy is restricted to in-frame clones and leaves out a portion. Among over 450,000 clones, 85% to 90% were seen once, and the ten largest hold roughly 8%. The sequenced sample consisted of peripheral blood. Receptors were obtained from a woman between 45 and 65 years old with COVID-19, enrolled during active disease.

V and J are TRBV12-5 and TRBJ2-7, with D possibly TRBD1 on 6 matching bases. V gave up 7 bases and J gave up 4 bases, with 17 bases separating them. Germline lookup yields CDR1 LGHNT and CDR2 FRNRAP. The CDR3 contains 14 residues. CDR3 protein: CASEPGTSFYEQYF. The CDR3 DNA reads as TGTGCTAGTGAGCCAGGGACATCCTTTTACGAGCAGTACTTC. Full variable domain (rest looked up from reference TRBV12-5 and TRBJ2-7): DARVTQTPRHKVTEMGQEVTMRCQPILGHNTVFWYRQTMMQGLELLAYFRNRAPLDDSGMPKDRFSAEMPDATLATLKIQPSEPRDSAVYFCASEPGTSFYEQYFGPGTRLTVT.

About this clone itself: Other DNA sequences in the sample encode the same CDR3. The chain carries TRBV6-5 and TRBJ2-7, with 8 bases fitting TRBD1. Germline trimming cut 6 bases from V and 2 bases from J; bases unmatched to any gene: 9. CDR1 MNHEY and CDR2 SVGAGI come from the germline V gene. This CDR3 contains 15 residues. The CDR3 DNA reads as TGTGCCAGCAGCCCAGACAGGGGTCGTACCTACGAGCAGTACTTC. The encoded protein is CASSPDRGRTYEQYF.

The J gene is TRBJ2-6, the V gene TRBV19; a possible D gene is TRBD1 (6 bases). Germline values: CDR1 LNHDA, CDR2 SQIVND (reference sequence). The CDR3 is made up of 17 amino acids. Trimming stripped 8 bases from V and 1 base from J, with 18 bases between. CDR3 in DNA: TGTGCCAGTGTAAACAGGGTCTCCAGTTCTGGGGCCAACGTCCTGACTTTC. Translation: CASVNRVSSSGANVLTF. The full variable domain, its missing parts supplied by reference TRBV19 and TRBJ2-6, is DGGITQSPKYLFRKEGQNVTLSCEQNLNHDAMYWYRQDPGQGLRLIYYSQIVNDFQKGDIAEGYSVSREKKESFPLTVTSAQKNPTAFYLCASVNRVSSSGANVLTFGAGSRLTVL.

The rearrangement uses TRBV6-5 and TRBJ2-7; 7 nucleotides match TRBD1. The V segment lost 4 bases and the J segment 1 base; nucleotides outside the gene matches: 7. Germline CDR1 and CDR2: MNHEY and SVGAGI. This CDR3 contains 15 residues. CDR3 nucleotides: TGTGCCAGCAGTTTTAGACAGGGCTTATCCTACGAGCAGTACTTC. Protein: CASSFRQGLSYEQYF.

The rearrangement uses TRBV27 and TRBJ1-1; 8 bases fit TRBD1. CDR1 and CDR2 (germline): MNHEY, SMNVEV (reference sequence). Losses at the gene ends were 5 bases for V and 4 bases for J; bases not matched to a gene: 6. The CDR3 is made up of 14 amino acids. CDR3 coding DNA: TGTGCCAGCAGTCCCTATACAGGGGGCACTGAAGCTTTCTTT. Residues: CASSPYTGGTEAFF.

This chain uses TRBV7-9 with TRBJ2-3, with unresolved D. The CDR3 length is 12 residues. Germline V gene lookup returns CDR1 SEHNR and CDR2 FQNEAQ (reference sequence). The V gene lost 3 bases and the J gene lost 6 bases, with 7 bases spanning the gap. The CDR3 spells CASSFSYDTQYF. As DNA, the CDR3 is TGTGCCAGCAGCTTTAGCTATGATACGCAGTATTTT.

This clone was picked up one time. This sequence joins TRBV27 and TRBJ2-6; D is unresolved. The germline V and J ends were trimmed by 6 bases and 1 base, with 4 bases remaining between them. This CDR3 region has 13 residues. The germline V gene encodes CDR1 MNHEY and CDR2 SMNVEV (reference sequence). The CDR3 reads CASSVSGANVLTF. The CDR3 DNA follows: TGTGCCAGCAGCGTATCTGGGGCCAACGTCCTGACTTTC.

The gene calls are TRBV10-3 and TRBJ2-2; TRBD1 is a possible D gene (6 bases). With 2 bases removed from V and 5 bases from J, the gap between germline ends came to 12 bases. The CDR3 is made up of 15 amino acids. Germline V gene lookup returns CDR1 ENHRY and CDR2 SYGVKD. The CDR3, as DNA: TGTGCCATCAGTGAGACAGGGCCCGCTACCGGGGAGCTGTTTTTT. It translates to CAISETGPATGELFF.

The chain carries TRBV2 and TRBJ2-1, with 10 bases fitting TRBD2. The CDR3 is 14 residues long. Germline V CDR1 and CDR2: SNHLY, FYNNEI. Trimming took 6 bases from V and 3 from J; bases not matched to a gene: 2. CDR3 in DNA: TGTGCCAGCAGGGAGCGGGGGGGCTACAATGAGCAGTTCTTC. Amino acid sequence: CASRERGGYNEQFF. Full variable domain (outside the CDR3, taken from reference TRBV2 and TRBJ2-1): EPEVTQTPSHQVTQMGQEVILRCVPISNHLYFYWYRQILGQKVEFLVSFYNNEISEKSEIFDDQFSVERPDGSNFTLKIRSTKLEDSAMYFCASRERGGYNEQFFGPGTRLTVL.

The V gene is TRBV9, the J gene TRBJ1-4; D ambiguous. The CDR3 covers 14 residues. Germline V gene data show CDR1 as SGDLS and CDR2 as YYNGEE. The germline V and J ends were trimmed by 0 bases and 5 bases, with 8 bases remaining between them. This CDR3 reads CASSVDGRNEKLFF. The DNA for the CDR3 is TGTGCCAGCAGCGTAGACGGTCGGAATGAAAAACTGTTTTTT.

The chain carries TRBV5-1 and TRBJ1-2; 12 bases are shared with TRBD1. Germline V CDR1 and CDR2: SGHRS, YFSETQ. Trimming took 4 bases from V and 8 from J; bases not matched to a gene: 9. The CDR3 runs to 15 residues. CDR3 loop: CASSPGTGGGRGYTF. CDR3 DNA sequence: TGCGCCAGCAGCCCCGGGACAGGGGGCGGGCGGGGCTACACCTTC.

This chain joins TRBV29-1 and TRBJ2-7, with D perhaps TRBD1 (6 bases). Germline CDR1 and CDR2: SQVTM and ANQGSEA. This CDR3 is 13 amino acids long. V dropped 7 bases and J dropped 5 bases, with 18 bases sitting between them. The CDR3 coding sequence is TGCAGCGCAGTGACAGGCCTGGACGACGAGCAGTACTTC. Amino acids: CSAVTGLDDEQYF.

The J gene is TRBJ2-2, the V gene TRBV28, with 12 positions matching TRBD2. The CDR3 loop spans 18 amino acids. Germline V lookup: CDR1 MDHEN, CDR2 SYDVKM. The V gene end was trimmed by 4 bases and the J gene end by 0 bases; junction bases not matched to a gene: 6. This CDR3 reads CASSSRLAGGPNTGELFF. In DNA, the CDR3 is TGTGCCAGCAGTTCCCGTCTAGCGGGGGGGCCGAACACCGGGGAGCTGTTTTTT.

The rearrangement uses TRBV5-6 and TRBJ1-1; unclear D gene. Trimming took 0 bases from V and 8 from J, leaving 8 bases between them. There are 12 residues in the CDR3. Germline CDR1 is SGHDT and CDR2 is YYEEEE. The CDR3 loop reads CASSLARAEAFF. CDR3 nucleotide sequence: TGTGCCAGCAGCTTGGCACGAGCAGAAGCTTTCTTT.